The sequence of this T cell receptor beta chain was determined in a study of T cell responses to AZD1222 COVID-19 vaccine. Study summary: Second-dose groups at about 4 or about 12 weeks were pooled. Broader study findings: Across the whole spike, CD4 TCRs peaked at regions 160-218 and 743-854. Only five or six individuals given AZD1222 were seropositive at baseline.

V shed 1 base, J shed 0 bases, and the junction held 3 bases outside the gene matches. Germline V gene data show CDR1 as SGHDT and CDR2 as YYEEEE. The CDR3 loop spans 16 amino acids. Clones were sequenced by immunoSEQ multiplex PCR, and TCRdb holds only the in-frame ones, with some missing. Of around 200,000 clones listed, about 91% are singletons. Of note for this clone: Its antigen remains unknown.

The TCR comes from an adult in good health. The specimen was peripheral blood, collected on day 0 of AZD1222 vaccination. This chain connects TRBV5-6 to TRBJ2-1; 8 nucleotides align to TRBD2. CDR3 region: CASSLIAGSSYNEQFF. CDR3 nucleotides: TGTGCCAGCAGCTTGATAGCGGGGTCCTCCTACAATGAGCAGTTCTTC.